Listed below are T cell receptor beta chains from one sample, sequenced in a study of shared clonotypes between healthy human individuals. The table came from immunoSEQ multiplex PCR; TCRdb's copy has only in-frame clones and leaves some out. Among around 500,000 clones listed, roughly 77% were seen once. Sequenced material: PBMCs. The receptors were gathered from a woman in her thirties or forties in good health. Some clones in this sample may be carry-over from other donors' samples. Each CDR3 is given with its conserved first and last residue. A D gene is named only where the DNA matches it firmly. Clone size is given for some rows only: seen once, a few or many times, or a class if the clone is expanded.

TRBJ2-7 | NA | TRBV2 | NA | CASSVGPLEQYF | TGTGCCAGCAGTGTAGGTCCGCTCGAGCAGTACTTC
TRBJ2-1 | NA | TRBV4-3 | NA | CASSQDNQQHNEQFF | TGCGCCAGCAGCCAAGATAACCAGCAGCACAATGAGCAGTTCTTC
TRBJ2-7 | TRBD1 | TRBV9 | NA | CASSRDSLSYEQYF | TGTGCCAGCAGCCGGGACAGCCTCTCCTACGAGCAGTACTTC
TRBJ2-7 | NA | TRBV10-2 | NA | CASSEQGLSGEQYF | TGCGCCAGCAGTGAGCAGGGGTTGTCTGGCGAGCAGTACTTC
TRBJ1-3 | NA | TRBV30 | once | CAWSRRGFGNTIYF | TGTGCCTGGAGTCGCAGGGGATTCGGAAACACCATATATTTT
TRBJ2-5 | TRBD1 | TRBV5-1 | NA | CASSLAFDRAETQYF | TGCGCCAGCAGCTTGGCCTTCGACAGGGCAGAGACCCAGTACTTC
TRBJ1-1 | NA | TRBV9 | NA | CASSAHLRDYGNTEAFF | TGTGCCAGCAGCGCTCACCTCCGGGACTACGGGAACACTGAAGCTTTCTTT
TRBJ1-4 | NA | TRBV11-2 | once | CASSLVAATGSILFF | TGTGCCAGCAGCTTAGTTGCAGCTACGGGGAGTATACTGTTTTTT
TRBJ2-3 | TRBD2 | TRBV18 | NA | CASSPASGRADTQYF | TGTGCCAGCTCACCCGCTAGCGGGAGAGCAGATACGCAGTATTTT
TRBJ2-2 | NA | TRBV7-7 | NA | CASSLKQGSGELFF | TGTGCCAGCAGCTTAAAACAGGGTTCCGGGGAGCTGTTTTTT
TRBJ2-1 | NA | TRBV4-1 | NA | CASSQIFRGNNEQFF | TGCGCCAGCAGCCAAATCTTCCGGGGAAACAATGAGCAGTTCTTC
TRBJ2-3 | NA | TRBV28 | NA | CASSGGGGTDTQYF | TGTGCCAGCAGCGGAGGGGGCGGCACAGATACGCAGTATTTT
TRBJ2-5 | TRBD2 | TRBV25-1 | few | CASSETSGPGETQYF | TGTGCCAGCAGTGAGACTAGCGGGCCGGGGGAGACCCAGTACTTC
TRBJ2-7 | NA | TRBV10-3 | NA | CAISAGQGTGEQYF | TGTGCCATCAGTGCGGGCCAGGGAACTGGCGAGCAGTACTTC
TRBJ1-1 | NA | TRBV11-2 | NA | CASSLVGGNTEAFF | TGTGCCAGCAGCTTAGTGGGGGGTAATACTGAAGCTTTCTTT
TRBJ1-2 | NA | TRBV28 | NA | CASSGPSGVPRKVGYTF | TGTGCCAGCAGTGGGCCCTCGGGGGTCCCGAGAAAAGTAGGCTACACCTTC
TRBJ2-5 | TRBD2 | TRBV9 | few | CASSVVVAGTQETQYF | TGTGCCAGCAGCGTAGTAGTAGCGGGGACCCAAGAGACCCAGTACTTC
TRBJ1-1 | NA | TRBV7-9 | NA | CASSFYSMNTEAFF | TGTGCCAGCAGCTTCTACAGCATGAACACTGAAGCTTTCTTT
TRBJ1-5 | NA | TRBV28 | NA | CTNNQPQHF | TGTACCAACAATCAGCCCCAGCATTTT
TRBJ2-7 | NA | TRBV5-1 | NA | CASSLAVSYEQYF | TGCGCCAGCAGCTTGGCTGTCTCCTACGAGCAGTACTTC
TRBJ2-5 | NA | TRBV9 | few | CASSVTGTWGETQYF | TGTGCCAGCAGCGTCACCGGGACTTGGGGAGAGACCCAGTACTTC
TRBJ2-6 | NA | TRBV2 | NA | CASKRGGSGANVLTF | TGTGCCAGCAAAAGAGGAGGCTCTGGGGCCAACGTCCTGACTTTC
TRBJ2-7 | NA | TRBV30 | NA | CAWRPPDSPYEQYF | TGTGCCTGGAGGCCCCCGGACAGTCCGTACGAGCAGTACTTC
TRBJ1-2 | TRBD1 | TRBV2 | NA | CASRPGTGGSYGYTF | TGTGCCAGCAGGCCTGGGACAGGGGGCAGCTATGGCTACACCTTC
TRBJ2-7 | TRBD2 | TRBV6-1 | NA | CASSPSGGSSHEQYF | TGTGCCAGCTCTCCTTCTGGCGGGAGTTCCCACGAGCAGTACTTC
TRBJ1-2 | TRBD1 | TRBV7-9 | few | CASSSTVGQDTINTF | TGTGCCAGCAGCTCTACAGTGGGACAGGACACCATTAACACCTTC
TRBJ2-7 | TRBD2 | TRBV27 | once | CASSPGLAESYEQYF | TGTGCCAGCAGCCCAGGACTAGCGGAATCCTACGAGCAGTACTTC
TRBJ2-7 | NA | TRBV7-2 | NA | CASSLDGTYEQYF | TGTGCCAGCAGCTTAGACGGAACCTACGAGCAGTACTTC
TRBJ1-4 | TRBD1 | TRBV27 | many | CASSRQTGFNEKLFF | TGTGCCAGCAGTCGCCAGACAGGGTTTAATGAAAAACTGTTTTTT
TRBJ2-5 | NA | TRBV7-9 | NA | CASSLAPKETQYF | TGTGCCAGCAGCTTAGCTCCGAAAGAGACCCAGTACTTC